The rows below give T cell receptor beta chains drawn from one sample of a study of metastatic and nonmetastatic thyroid tumors. TCRdb re-called the PCR reads with MiXCR. The sample lists 30,000 to 40,000 clones, 35% occurring once. The sample taken for sequencing was tumor tissue. Receptor source: a female donor with papillary thyroid cancer or a benign thyroid nodule (not recorded which). Some clones in this sample may be carry-over from other donors' samples. CDR3s include the opening cysteine and the closing phenylalanine or tryptophan. A D gene is named only where the DNA matches it firmly. Rows may omit the clone size; those that give it use once, few, many or a size class.

>TRBJ2-2|TRBD1|TRBV24-1|.
TGTGCCACCAGTGATCAGGACAGGACTAACACCGGGGAGCTGTTTTTT
CATSDQDRTNTGELFF
>TRBJ2-1|TRBD2|TRBV11-2|once
TGTGCCAGCAGCGAAGTAGCGGGAGTTTCGGTCAATGAGCAGTTCTTC
CASSEVAGVSVNEQFF
>TRBJ2-7|TRBD1|TRBV20-1|.
TGCAGTGCTAGATTCCGGGACAGGGGGCACTTC
CSARFRDRGHF
>TRBJ1-6|.|TRBV6-2/TRBV6-3|.
TGTGCCAGCAGTTACTCTGGCTTGCCCCTCCACTTT
CASSYSGLPLHF
>TRBJ2-2|.|TRBV30|.
TGTGCCTGGAGTGCTGGGACCGGGGAGCTGTTTTTT
CAWSAGTGELFF
>TRBJ1-5|.|TRBV19|.
TGTGCCAGTAGTAAGGTTGGGGATTTTCAGCCCCAGCATTTT
CASSKVGDFQPQHF
>TRBJ2-3|.|TRBV12-3/TRBV12-4|few
TGTGCCAGCAGTCCACCGGGACCCAGACATGGTACGCAGTATTTT
CASSPPGPRHGTQYF
>TRBJ2-2|.|TRBV7-2|few
TGTGCCAGCAGCTTGGGGGGCAAGAGTACCGGGGAGCTGTTTTTT
CASSLGGKSTGELFF
>TRBJ2-1|TRBD1|TRBV2|.
TGTGCCAGCAGCGCGGACAGGGGGCTGTACAATGAGCAGTTCTTC
CASSADRGLYNEQFF
>TRBJ1-2|TRBD1|TRBV5-1|.
TGCGCCAGCACCATCGGGGACAGCTTCTATGGCTACACCTTC
CASTIGDSFYGYTF
>TRBJ2-2|.|TRBV12-5|.
TGTGCTAGTGCTTTCTTCATCACAGGGAGGTCTAGGGCGAACACCGGGGAGCTGTTTTTT
CASAFFITGRSRANTGELFF
>TRBJ1-1|.|TRBV14|.
TGTGCCAGCAGCCAAGTGGCGAACACAGGGTGGAACACTGAAGCTTTCTTT
CASSQVANTGWNTEAFF
>TRBJ2-1|TRBD2|TRBV20-1|.
TGCAGTGCTAAAGGTAGCGGGAGGGCCTTTGAGCAGTTCTTC
CSAKGSGRAFEQFF
>TRBJ2-5|.|TRBV20-1|.
TGCAGTGCTAGAGATAGTGGAGGGGGCGGAGAGACCCAGTACTTC
CSARDSGGGGETQYF
>TRBJ2-3|.|TRBV5-6|.
TGTGCCAGCAGCTTGCCCTCTCGGTCTCGGGCAGATACGCAGTATTTT
CASSLPSRSRADTQYF
>TRBJ2-2|.|TRBV19|few
TGTGCCAGTAGTATTAGCGCGAACACCGGGGAGCTGTTTTTT
CASSISANTGELFF
>TRBJ2-3|TRBD2|TRBV24-1|few
TGTGCCACCAGTAGGGGAGGGGATACGCAGTATTTT
CATSRGGDTQYF